Listed below are T cell receptor beta chains from one sample, sequenced in a study of naive and memory T cell subsets. Using its own MiXCR run on the UMI-ligation and nested PCR reads, TCRdb lists one record per CDR3 protein. The data show 90,000 to 120,000 distinct CDR3 sequences, about 14% seen once. What was sequenced was naive CD8+ T cells from blood. These receptors came from a human donor in good health. Each CDR3 is given with its conserved first and last residue. D genes are given only for firm matches. The size field is filled for only some rows; it gives once, few, many or a size class.

TRBJ2-1 | TRBD2 | many | TRBV19 | CASSIESSGGPPNNEQFF | TGTGCCAGTAGTATAGAGTCTAGCGGGGGCCCCCCTAACAATGAGCAGTTCTTC
TRBJ2-1 | - | - | TRBV7-9 | CASSLGGTNEQFF | TGTGCCAGCAGCTTGGGCGGGACAAATGAGCAGTTCTTC
TRBJ2-5 | - | many | TRBV5-4 | CASSFSSAQETQYF | TGTGCCAGCAGCTTTTCGTCGGCCCAAGAGACCCAGTACTTC
TRBJ2-3 | - | few | TRBV13 | CASSLTFQASDTQYF | TGTGCCAGCAGCTTGACGTTTCAGGCTTCAGATACGCAGTATTTT
TRBJ2-7 | - | - | TRBV4-3 | CASSLTALDENEQYF | TGCGCCAGCAGCCTCACCGCCCTCGACGAAAACGAGCAGTACTTC
TRBJ1-5 | - | few | TRBV7-2 | CASSSDSSNQPQHF | TGTGCCAGCAGCTCGGACAGTAGCAATCAGCCCCAGCATTTT
TRBJ1-1 | - | few | TRBV20-1 | CSALRRQSTEAFF | TGCAGTGCTCTAAGGAGACAGAGCACTGAAGCTTTCTTT
TRBJ2-1 | - | many | TRBV24-1 | CATSDGGALYNEQFF | TGTGCCACCAGTGATGGTGGGGCTCTATACAATGAGCAGTTCTTC
TRBJ2-7 | - | - | TRBV7-9 | CASSPPVAGASYEQYF | TGTGCCAGCAGCCCTCCTGTTGCGGGGGCCTCCTACGAGCAGTACTTC
TRBJ2-5 | - | - | TRBV20-1 | CSAPRIRDRAGLVVSETQYF | TGCAGTGCTCCCCGGATCCGAGACAGGGCGGGACTAGTTGTTTCGGAGACCCAGTACTTC
TRBJ1-2 | - | - | TRBV7-9 | CASSPPTGNYGYTF | TGTGCCAGCAGCCCACCCACTGGCAACTATGGCTACACCTTC
TRBJ1-2 | TRBD1 | - | TRBV25-1 | CASSADRSYGYTF | TGTGCCAGCAGTGCGGACAGGAGCTATGGCTACACCTTC
TRBJ1-4 | - | - | TRBV4-2 | CASSQDLGSLVFSEDEKLFF | TGTGCCAGCAGCCAAGATTTGGGGTCGCTCGTGTTTAGTGAGGATGAAAAACTGTTTTTT
TRBJ2-7 | TRBD2 | many | TRBV29-1 | CSARLAGGYEQYF | TGCAGTGCCAGACTAGCGGGAGGGTACGAGCAGTACTTC
TRBJ2-5 | - | - | TRBV7-9 | CASSFQGTKETQYF | TGTGCCAGCAGCTTTCAGGGGACCAAAGAGACCCAGTACTTC
TRBJ2-7 | - | many | TRBV29-1 | CSVAGTYPYEQYF | TGCAGCGTAGCCGGGACTTACCCCTACGAGCAGTACTTC
TRBJ1-2 | - | - | TRBV4-3 | CASSQDGVTRLDGYTF | TGCGCCAGCAGCCAAGATGGTGTGACGCGCCTTGATGGCTACACCTTC
TRBJ1-4 | - | few | TRBV27 | CASSLRRFNEKLFF | TGTGCCAGCAGTTTACGGAGATTTAATGAAAAACTGTTTTTT
TRBJ1-1 | - | - | TRBV15 | CATSRIQGRSEAFF | TGTGCCACCAGCAGAATACAGGGAAGGAGTGAAGCTTTCTTT
TRBJ2-3 | TRBD2 | many | TRBV4-2 | CASSQDEASGGGQSTDTQYF | TGTGCCAGCAGCCAAGATGAGGCTAGCGGGGGGGGCCAAAGCACAGATACGCAGTATTTT
TRBJ2-3 | - | - | TRBV12-3/TRBV12-4 | CASSLGRQDTQYF | TGTGCCAGCAGTTTAGGAAGGCAAGATACGCAGTATTTT
TRBJ1-1 | - | few | TRBV9 | CASSVGSNAEAFF | TGTGCCAGCAGCGTAGGCTCGAACGCTGAAGCTTTCTTT
TRBJ2-5 | TRBD1 | - | TRBV5-6 | CASTYGTGGETQYF | TGTGCCAGCACCTACGGGACAGGGGGAGAGACCCAGTACTTC
TRBJ2-2 | TRBD2 | many | TRBV7-6 | CASSFGLAANTGELFF | TGTGCCAGCAGCTTCGGACTAGCGGCAAACACCGGGGAGCTGTTTTTT
TRBJ1-5 | - | - | TRBV12-3/TRBV12-4 | CASSKTGSNQPQHF | TGTGCCAGCAGCAAAACAGGGAGCAATCAGCCCCAGCATTTT